A selection of T cell receptor beta chains follows, all from one sample in a study of blood T cell repertoires in COVID-19. Some clones are missing from TCRdb's copy, which holds only in-frame ones; the method was immunoSEQ multiplex PCR. Seen here are around 150,000 clones, 92% observed once, and the top ten hold about 4.8%. Source material: peripheral blood. The origin of the receptors is a man in his thirties or forties with COVID-19, enrolled during active disease. Each CDR3 is given with its conserved first and last residue. A D gene is named only where the DNA matches it firmly. Rows give clone size only sometimes, using once, few, many, or a class for an expanded clone.

-,13,TRBV5-4,-,TRBJ2-5,CASRRDYQETQYF,TGTGCCAGCAGACGGGATTACCAAGAGACCCAGTACTTC
-,11,TRBV12-3/TRBV12-4,-,TRBJ2-2,CASIGAGELFF,TGTGCCAGCATCGGGGCCGGGGAGCTGTTTTTT
-,11,TRBV3-1/TRBV3-2,-,TRBJ1-5,CAKEDDQPQHF,TGTGCTAAGGAGGACGATCAGCCCCAGCATTTT
-,17,TRBV27,TRBD1,TRBJ2-7,CASSLYGTGIASYEQYF,TGTGCCAGCAGTTTATACGGGACAGGGATTGCCTCCTACGAGCAGTACTTC
-,17,TRBV20-1,-,TRBJ2-1,CSASLLKQGYSYNEQFF,TGCAGTGCTAGTCTCTTGAAACAGGGCTACTCCTACAATGAGCAGTTCTTC
-,14,TRBV7-8,-,TRBJ1-1,CASLRGGAGSEAFF,TGTGCCAGCCTTAGGGGGGGGGCTGGCTCTGAAGCTTTCTTT
-,16,TRBV28,TRBD1,TRBJ1-5,CASSTPGQGVNRPQHF,TGTGCCAGCAGTACTCCGGGACAGGGAGTAAATAGGCCCCAGCATTTT
-,16,TRBV3-1/TRBV3-2,TRBD2,TRBJ2-3,CASSQGTSGATDTQYF,TGTGCCAGCAGCCAAGGGACTAGCGGGGCCACAGATACGCAGTATTTT
-,11,TRBV6-4,-,TRBJ1-2,CASRDTEGYTF,TGTGCCAGCCGGGACACCGAGGGCTACACCTTC
-,13,TRBV29-1,-,TRBJ1-3,CSVVLSSGNTIYF,TGCAGCGTTGTTTTGAGCTCTGGAAACACCATATATTTT
-,13,TRBV27,-,TRBJ1-1,CASSSTGNTEAFF,TGTGCCAGCAGTTCTACAGGGAACACTGAAGCTTTCTTT
few,13,TRBV18,-,TRBJ1-2,CASSPPQNYGYTF,TGTGCCAGCTCACCACCTCAGAACTATGGCTACACCTTC
once,15,TRBV7-6,TRBD2,TRBJ2-1,CASSLGIAGMNEQFF,TGTGCCAGCAGCTTAGGGATAGCGGGAATGAATGAGCAGTTCTTC
-,19,TRBV4-1,TRBD2,TRBJ2-7,CASSQGLAGGNRISYEQYF,TGCGCCAGCAGCCAGGGACTAGCGGGGGGCAATAGAATCTCCTACGAGCAGTACTTC
-,18,TRBV7-8,-,TRBJ2-1,CASSFRVGNPFSYNEQFF,TGTGCCAGCAGCTTCCGTGTTGGCAACCCCTTCTCCTACAATGAGCAGTTCTTC
-,11,TRBV29-1,-,TRBJ2-1,CSVQGYNEQFF,TGCAGCGTGCAGGGTTACAATGAGCAGTTCTTC
-,14,TRBV7-2,TRBD1,TRBJ1-1,CASTYGQGNTEAFF,TGTGCCAGCACCTATGGACAGGGGAACACTGAAGCTTTCTTT
-,15,TRBV5-8,TRBD1,TRBJ2-1,CASSSQGASYNEQFF,TGTGCCAGCAGCTCTCAGGGGGCCTCCTACAATGAGCAGTTCTTC
-,15,TRBV2,TRBD2,TRBJ2-7,CASRLLAGAAREQYF,TGTGCCAGCAGGCTTTTAGCGGGAGCCGCCAGAGAGCAGTACTTC
-,15,TRBV5-1,-,TRBJ1-1,CASSLGPGVNTEAFF,TGCGCCAGCAGCTTGGGTCCGGGGGTGAACACTGAAGCTTTCTTT
-,17,TRBV7-6,-,TRBJ1-4,CASSLTDRVATNEKLFF,TGTGCCAGCAGCTTAACGGACAGAGTTGCAACTAATGAAAAACTGTTTTTT
-,19,TRBV6-2/TRBV6-3,TRBD1,TRBJ2-7,CASSYRGGQDRGRSYEQYF,TGTGCCAGCAGTTATCGCGGCGGTCAGGACAGGGGGCGCTCCTACGAGCAGTACTTC
-,16,TRBV2,TRBD2,TRBJ2-1,CASSEMRWEGQNEQFF,TGTGCCAGCAGTGAAATGAGGTGGGAGGGCCAGAATGAGCAGTTCTTC
-,12,TRBV13,TRBD1,TRBJ1-2,CASSLNRGSYTF,TGTGCCAGCAGCTTGAACAGGGGAAGCTACACCTTC
-,15,TRBV5-6,TRBD2,TRBJ2-5,CASSRTSGSIETQYF,TGTGCCAGCAGCCGGACTAGCGGGAGTATAGAGACCCAGTACTTC
-,10,TRBV7-9,-,TRBJ1-1,CASSLNEAFF,TGTGCCAGCAGCCTTAATGAAGCTTTCTTT
-,15,TRBV28,TRBD2,TRBJ2-7,CASLTSGPSSYEQYF,TGTGCCAGCCTTACTAGCGGCCCTAGCTCCTACGAGCAGTACTTC
-,17,TRBV24-1,TRBD1,TRBJ2-1,CATSDPGPGQGGNEQFF,TGTGCCACCAGTGATCCCGGGCCGGGACAGGGGGGGAATGAGCAGTTCTTC
once,14,TRBV19,TRBD2,TRBJ2-2,CASSWPGGVGELFF,TGTGCCAGTAGCTGGCCGGGAGGGGTCGGGGAGCTGTTTTTT